A selection of T cell receptor beta chains follows, all from one sample in a study of T cells in localized non-small cell lung cancer. The table came from immunoSEQ multiplex PCR; TCRdb's copy has only in-frame clones and leaves some out. The profile shows 30,000 to 40,000 clones, 88% of them singletons. Sequencing was performed on peripheral blood, taken before any cancer treatment. These TCRs come from a woman aged 35-75 years with stage I lung adenocarcinoma. CDR3s include the opening cysteine and the closing phenylalanine or tryptophan. The order of the fields is J gene, D gene, clone size, V gene, CDR3 DNA, CDR3 protein. The D gene is left open where the match is weak. Expanded clones get a size class; other rows say once, few or many, or leave the size out.

j_gene: TRBJ1-1; d_gene: .; abundance: .; v_gene: TRBV7-3; CDR3nt: TGTGCCAGCAGCCTGACAGAGAACACTGAAGCTTTCTTT; CDR3aa: CASSLTENTEAFF
j_gene: TRBJ2-5; d_gene: .; abundance: .; v_gene: TRBV12-1; CDR3nt: TGTGCCAGCAGCTTCCGCCGGGACAGGGGGCGCGAAGGAGAGACCCAGTACTTC; CDR3aa: CASSFRRDRGREGETQYF
j_gene: TRBJ2-2; d_gene: .; abundance: .; v_gene: TRBV5-1; CDR3nt: TGCGCCAGCAAGCTGGCCAGTTCGAACACCGGGGAGCTGTTTTTT; CDR3aa: CASKLASSNTGELFF
j_gene: TRBJ1-1; d_gene: .; abundance: .; v_gene: TRBV5-1; CDR3nt: TGCGCCAGCAGCTTGAATATAGAGGGCGGACGGAACACTGAAGCTTTCTTT; CDR3aa: CASSLNIEGGRNTEAFF
j_gene: TRBJ2-3; d_gene: .; abundance: .; v_gene: TRBV11-2; CDR3nt: TGTGCCAGCAGCCTGGAGGCGTTTACAGATACGCAGTATTTT; CDR3aa: CASSLEAFTDTQYF
j_gene: TRBJ2-1; d_gene: .; abundance: .; v_gene: TRBV27; CDR3nt: TGTGCCAGCAGTTGGGCGGAGTTTGCGGTGCCGTACAATGAGCAGTTCTTC; CDR3aa: CASSWAEFAVPYNEQFF
j_gene: TRBJ2-5; d_gene: .; abundance: .; v_gene: TRBV4-2; CDR3nt: TGTGCCAGCAGCCGAGCCTTAGGACTGTACGTGGAGACCCAGTACTTC; CDR3aa: CASSRALGLYVETQYF
j_gene: TRBJ2-7; d_gene: .; abundance: .; v_gene: TRBV5-4; CDR3nt: TGTGCCAGCAGCCCGGGTGGGGTCAGGTCCTACGAGCAGTACTTC; CDR3aa: CASSPGGVRSYEQYF
j_gene: TRBJ1-1; d_gene: TRBD1; abundance: .; v_gene: TRBV5-6; CDR3nt: TGTGCCAGCAGCCTGACCGGGGACAGGGGGACTGAAGCTTTCTTT; CDR3aa: CASSLTGDRGTEAFF
j_gene: TRBJ1-2; d_gene: TRBD1; abundance: .; v_gene: TRBV11-2; CDR3nt: TGTGCCAGCAGCGAAACAGGACAGGGTCGGGGTGTTGGCTACACCTTC; CDR3aa: CASSETGQGRGVGYTF
j_gene: TRBJ1-5; d_gene: TRBD1; abundance: .; v_gene: TRBV2; CDR3nt: TGTGCCAGCAGTGGGACAGGTTTAAGCAATCAGCCCCAGCATTTT; CDR3aa: CASSGTGLSNQPQHF
j_gene: TRBJ1-1; d_gene: TRBD1; abundance: .; v_gene: TRBV18; CDR3nt: TGTGCCAGCTCACCACTGCAGGGGGCCGATCAGGACACTGAAGCTTTCTTT; CDR3aa: CASSPLQGADQDTEAFF
j_gene: TRBJ1-2; d_gene: TRBD1; abundance: .; v_gene: TRBV28; CDR3nt: TGTGCCAGCAGCCCTATCAGGGGGTATAACTATGGCTACACCTTC; CDR3aa: CASSPIRGYNYGYTF
j_gene: TRBJ2-7; d_gene: TRBD2; abundance: once; v_gene: TRBV5-1; CDR3nt: TGCGCCAGCAGCTCACGGACTAGCGGGGGCCCATCCTACGAGCAGTACTTC; CDR3aa: CASSSRTSGGPSYEQYF
j_gene: TRBJ1-5; d_gene: TRBD1; abundance: once; v_gene: TRBV19; CDR3nt: TGTGCCAGTAGTTCAAAGACAGGGTGGAATCAGCCCCAGCATTTT; CDR3aa: CASSSKTGWNQPQHF
j_gene: TRBJ2-1; d_gene: .; abundance: .; v_gene: TRBV6-1; CDR3nt: TGTGCCAGCAGTGTGTCCCCGGGGGCCTACAATGAGCAGTTCTTC; CDR3aa: CASSVSPGAYNEQFF
j_gene: TRBJ2-5; d_gene: TRBD1; abundance: .; v_gene: TRBV12-5; CDR3nt: TGTGCTAGTGCCAGATGGACAGGTCAAGAGACCCAGTACTTC; CDR3aa: CASARWTGQETQYF
j_gene: TRBJ2-1; d_gene: .; abundance: .; v_gene: TRBV5-6; CDR3nt: TGTGCCAGCAGCTTATTCCACAATGAGCAGTTCTTC; CDR3aa: CASSLFHNEQFF
j_gene: TRBJ2-5; d_gene: .; abundance: .; v_gene: TRBV30; CDR3nt: TGTGCCTGGAGTGTAAACCAGCCGGTGGAGACCCAGTACTTC; CDR3aa: CAWSVNQPVETQYF